A single sample is the source of the 25 T cell receptor beta chains below, sequenced in a study of T cell responses to AZD1222 COVID-19 vaccine. Using immunoSEQ multiplex PCR, the repertoire was profiled, and TCRdb retains in-frame clones only, with some absent. The data contain around 83,000 clones, about 82% of them singletons. The sample consisted of peripheral blood, taken on day 0 of AZD1222 vaccination. These receptors all come from an adult in good health.

The V and J genes are TRBV19 and TRBJ1-3; D unclear. CDR3 length: 15 residues. Between the trimmed V and J ends, which lost 3 bases and 0 bases, there was a span of 9 bases. Looked up from germline, CDR1 is LNHDA and CDR2 is SQIVND (reference sequence). Here the CDR3 DNA reads TGTGCCAGTAGTATTGTGGCAGGCTCTGGAAACACCATATATTTT. Translating it yields CASSIVAGSGNTIYF.

About this clone: The same CDR3 can be traced to other DNA sequences in this sample. The chain combines TRBV27 with TRBJ2-3; no definite D call. Germline V gene sequence: CDR1 MNHEY, CDR2 SMNVEV (reference sequence). V lost 0 bases and J lost 4, with 5 bases in between. CDR3 size: 13 residues. The CDR3 DNA reads as TGTGCCAGCAGTTTATCCCGCCCAGATACGCAGTATTTT. This gives the protein CASSLSRPDTQYF.

The rearrangement uses TRBV18 and TRBJ2-1; D perhaps matches TRBD2 (5 bases). The CDR3 spans 14 residues. V dropped 3 bases and J dropped 6 bases, with 12 bases sitting between them. Germline CDR1 and CDR2: KGHSH and LQKENI. In DNA, the CDR3 is TGTGCCAGCTCACCGCCTAGCCTGGCCAATGAGCAGTTCTTC. Translating gives CASSPPSLANEQFF.

The genes are TRBV7-2 and TRBJ2-3; TRBD1 or TRBD2 may be the D gene (5 bases each). The length of the CDR3 is 15 residues. V lost 5 bases to trimming and J lost 3 bases, with 15 bases between them. From germline, CDR1 is SGHTA and CDR2 FQGNSA. The CDR3: CASSGRTGTTDTQYF. CDR3 DNA sequence: TGTGCCAGCAGCGGAAGGACCGGGACGACAGATACGCAGTATTTT.

This chain links TRBV4-2 with TRBJ2-2; 10 bases line up with TRBD2. Germline-derived CDR1 and CDR2 are LGHNA and YNFKEQ. The CDR3 is 18 residues long. V was clipped by 1 base and J by 6 bases; unmatched bases: 11. Here the CDR3 DNA reads TGTGCCAGCAGCCAAGGTGGTAGCGGGGGGCTAATCCCCGGGGAGCTGTTTTTT. Encoded protein: CASSQGGSGGLIPGELFF.

The count of this clone is one. The chain combines TRBV7-3 with TRBJ2-2; D gene uncertain. Trimming pared 2 bases from V and 0 bases from J, leaving 4 bases between. The CDR3 totals 14 residues. The germline gives CDR1 SGHTA, CDR2 FQGTGA. CDR3 bases: TGTGCCAGCAGCTTAGACGCGAACACCGGGGAGCTGTTTTTT. This codes for CASSLDANTGELFF.

The J gene is TRBJ1-2, the V gene TRBV6-5, with D maybe TRBD1 (6 bases). V lost 8 bases to trimming and J lost 4 bases, with 17 bases between them. This CDR3 region has 14 residues. Germline CDR1 is MNHEY and CDR2 is SVGAGI. The CDR3: CASSPSPGAYGYTF. The CDR3 coding sequence is TGTGCCAGCTCACCCTCCCCAGGGGCCTATGGCTACACCTTC.

The V call is TRBV18, the J call TRBJ2-1; 8 bases line up with TRBD2. From germline, CDR1 is KGHSH and CDR2 LQKENI. This CDR3 comprises 15 residues. Losses at the gene ends were 1 base for V and 8 bases for J; bases not matched to a gene: 7. The CDR3 spells CASSPLAGFIDEQFF. The DNA of the CDR3 is TGTGCCAGCTCACCACTAGCGGGATTCATAGATGAGCAGTTCTTC.

The chain combines TRBV5-1 with TRBJ1-1; a weak D match, TRBD1 (6 bases). CDR1 and CDR2 (germline): SGHRS, YFSETQ. The CDR3 spans 15 residues. V was shortened by 0 bases and J by 7 bases, with 16 bases between the two germline ends. The DNA for the CDR3 is TGCGCCAGCAGCTTGGTAACAGGGAGGTCTGGTGAAGCTTTCTTT. Protein product: CASSLVTGRSGEAFF.

This chain uses TRBV18 with TRBJ1-5; D is possibly TRBD1 (6 bases). Looked up from germline, CDR1 is KGHSH and CDR2 is LQKENI. Trimming removed 2 bases from V and 9 bases from J, with 11 bases in between. There are 13 residues in the CDR3. DNA of the CDR3: TGTGCCAGCTCACCAAACAGGGCAAGGCCCCAGCATTTT. This codes for CASSPNRARPQHF.

The chain links TRBV7-9 to TRBJ1-2, with D possibly being TRBD1 (5 bases). Germline V CDR1 and CDR2: SEHNR, FQNEAQ (reference sequence). V lost 3 bases to trimming and J lost 0 bases, with 11 bases between them. This CDR3 has 15 amino acids. CDR3 protein: CASSFQGASNYGYTF. CDR3 in DNA: TGTGCCAGCAGCTTTCAGGGAGCATCTAACTATGGCTACACCTTC.

The chain uses TRBV3-1 (or the pseudogene TRBV3-2) and TRBJ2-2; D call uncertain. V dropped 4 bases and J dropped 1 base, with 7 bases sitting between them. The germline V gene encodes CDR1 LGHDT and CDR2 YNNKEL (reference sequence). This CDR3 has 14 residues. As DNA, the CDR3 is TGTGCCAGCAGCCGGCAGGTGAACACCGGGGAGCTGTTTTTT. It codes for CASSRQVNTGELFF.

V gene TRBV7-8 combines with J gene TRBJ2-1; 9 positions match TRBD1. Germline V gene lookup returns CDR1 SGHVS and CDR2 FQNEAQ. The CDR3 contains 17 residues. The V segment lost 3 bases and the J segment 9 bases; nucleotides outside the gene matches: 15. The CDR3 protein is CASSFRDPGQGAGEQFF. DNA for the CDR3: TGTGCCAGCAGCTTTAGGGATCCGGGACAGGGAGCGGGTGAGCAGTTCTTC.

The chain is built from TRBV15 and TRBJ2-1; the D gene is possibly TRBD1 (6 bases). The CDR3 covers 15 residues. Germline lookup yields CDR1 LNHNV and CDR2 YYDKDF (reference sequence). Trimming removed 1 base from V and 0 bases from J, with 7 bases in between. The CDR3 nucleotides read TGTGCCACCAGCAGAGCAGGGGACTCCTACAATGAGCAGTTCTTC. Protein: CATSRAGDSYNEQFF.

The chain employs TRBV19 and TRBJ1-1; weak D call: TRBD1 (5 bases). V lost 6 bases to trimming and J lost 8 bases, with 16 bases between them. The V gene's germline CDR1 is LNHDA and CDR2 SQIVND (reference sequence). The CDR3 totals 13 residues. CDR3 protein: CASSPQVRAEAFF. The CDR3 bases are TGTGCCAGTAGCCCCCAAGTCAGGGCCGAAGCTTTCTTT.

The chain carries TRBV7-8 and TRBJ1-1; the D is unclear. V lost 3 bases to trimming and J lost 2 bases, with 10 bases between them. Germline loops: CDR1 SGHVS, CDR2 FQNEAQ. This CDR3 region has 14 residues. The chain's CDR3 is CASSLTGSNTEAFF. The CDR3 DNA sequence: TGTGCCAGCAGCTTGACCGGTTCAAACACTGAAGCTTTCTTT.

This chain connects TRBV27 to TRBJ2-7; a weak D match, TRBD1 (5 bases). CDR1 MNHEY and CDR2 SMNVEV come from the germline V gene (reference sequence). This CDR3 region has 13 residues. Trimming shortened V by 3 bases and J by 3 bases, and 9 bases separated the two germline ends. In nucleotides, the CDR3 is TGTGCCAGCAGTTTGAGCAGGGTCTACGAGCAGTACTTC. It yields the protein CASSLSRVYEQYF.

The chain is built from TRBV27 and TRBJ1-4, with D possibly TRBD1 on 6 matching bases. V lost 5 bases and J lost 9, with 19 bases in between. The CDR3 spans 15 residues. Germline lookup yields CDR1 MNHEY and CDR2 SMNVEV (reference sequence). The CDR3 DNA reads TGTGCCAGCAGTGCCGGATTTGGGGGGCTCCAAAAACTGTTTTTT. Translated: CASSAGFGGLQKLFF.

A single count supports this clone. The rearrangement uses TRBV4-1 and TRBJ2-1, with D uncertain. V lost 4 bases and J lost 7, with 17 bases in between. The germline V gene encodes CDR1 MGHRA and CDR2 YSYEKL. The CDR3 is made up of 15 amino acids. CDR3 DNA: TGCGCCAGCAGCCCCCTCAGCCGGCTCCTAAATGAGCAGTTCTTC. This gives the protein CASSPLSRLLNEQFF.

V usage is TRBV5-1 and J usage is TRBJ1-4, with 10 bases lining up with TRBD1. The CDR3 is made up of 15 amino acids. Germline lookup yields CDR1 SGHRS and CDR2 YFSETQ. J was trimmed by 3 bases and V by 4 bases; bases with no gene match: 3. Here the CDR3 reads CASSGTGVPNEKLFF. The CDR3 region has the DNA TGCGCCAGCAGCGGGACAGGGGTACCTAATGAAAAACTGTTTTTT. Variable domain in full (rest from reference TRBV5-1 and TRBJ1-4): KAGVTQTPRYLIKTRGQQVTLSCSPISGHRSVSWYQQTPGQGLQFLFEYFSETQRNKGNFPGRFSGRQFSNSRSEMNVSTLELGDSALYLCASSGTGVPNEKLFFGSGTQLSVL.

Here the CDR3 reads CASSVGAGGPGTGELFF. The CDR3 coding sequence is TGTGCCAGCAGCGTAGGAGCGGGAGGGCCTGGCACCGGGGAGCTGTTTTTT. The genes are TRBV9 and TRBJ2-2, with TRBD2 matching over 10 bases. Germline CDR1 is SGDLS and CDR2 is YYNGEE. The CDR3 runs to 17 residues. With 0 bases clipped from V and 4 bases from J, the junction kept 6 bases outside the gene matches. The complete variable domain, with remaining parts taken from reference TRBV9 and TRBJ2-2, reads DSGVTQTPKHLITATGQRVTLRCSPRSGDLSVYWYQQSLDQGLQFLIQYYNGEERAKGNILERFSAQQFPDLHSELNLSSLELGDSALYFCASSVGAGGPGTGELFFGEGSRLTVL.

CDR3 residues: CSVETASGRYYNEQFF. The DNA for the CDR3 is TGCAGCGTTGAAACCGCTAGCGGGAGGTACTACAATGAGCAGTTCTTC. V and J are TRBV29-1 and TRBJ2-1; 11 nucleotides line up with TRBD2. The CDR3 sequence is 16 residues long. The V and J ends lost 2 bases and 3 bases, in that order; junction bases with no gene match: 6. Germline V gene data show CDR1 as SQVTM and CDR2 as ANQGSEA.

This clone appeared a few times. This chain uses TRBV6-1 with TRBJ1-3; perhaps TRBD1 as D (6 bases). V lost 1 base and J lost 3, with 16 bases in between. Germline CDR1 reads MNHNS; CDR2 reads SASEGT. This CDR3 spans 17 amino acids. The CDR3 DNA sequence: TGTGCCAGCAGTGAAGGGGTTGCGGGGGGGCTTGGAAACACCATATATTTT. Its translation: CASSEGVAGGLGNTIYF.

There are a few counts of this clone. The V call is TRBV28, the J call TRBJ2-2; 9 bases map to TRBD2. The CDR3 consists of 15 residues. V shed 6 bases, J shed 5 bases, and the junction held 7 bases outside the gene matches. Germline V gives CDR1 MDHEN, CDR2 SYDVKM. The CDR3 sequence: CASRIAGVGTGELFF. The DNA of the CDR3 is TGTGCCAGCAGGATAGCGGGAGTTGGGACCGGGGAGCTGTTTTTT.

This chain links TRBV7-3 with TRBJ1-2; a possible D gene is TRBD1 (5 bases). Germline loops: CDR1 SGHTA, CDR2 FQGTGA. Deletions cut 5 bases from V and 6 bases from J, with 13 bases between. The CDR3 contains 13 residues. This CDR3 is CASSPAGGDGYTF. The CDR3 nucleotides read TGTGCCAGCAGCCCTGCGGGGGGGGATGGCTACACCTTC.